This T cell receptor beta chain was found in a study of blood T cell repertoires in COVID-19. Generated by immunoSEQ multiplex PCR, the TCRdb table keeps only in-frame clones and is missing some. The sample shows roughly 280,000 clones, about 87% of them seen only once. This CDR3 is 13 amino acids long. This chain links TRBV21-1 with TRBJ2-4; whether TRBD1, the table's D call, matches the DNA was not checked. TRBV21-1 is annotated as a pseudogene. The origin of this receptor is a woman aged 25 to 45 with acute COVID-19. Sequencing used PBMCs or T cells enriched from blood (not recorded which). DNA of the CDR3: TGTGCCAGCAGCAACGACAGGGGAAACATTCAGTACTTC. Its translation is CASSNDRGNIQYF.